The clone carrying this T cell receptor (beta chain) showed up just a few times. TCR beta libraries were built with iRepertoire HTBI primers and Arm-PCR of CDR3 regions. TCRdb recomputed calls from the multiplex PCR reads with MiXCR, one row per CDR3 protein. The sample has 400,000 to 500,000 distinct CDR3 sequences; around 20% are singletons. The data derive from a study of regulatory T cells in long-lasting Graves disease. Study in general: Persistence in Graves' disease required over 5 years of antithyroid drugs plus positive TSH receptor antibodies.

The length of the CDR3 is 14 residues. Trimming took off 0 bases at V and 5 bases at J, with 7 bases between the two ends. CDR1 is MGHDK, CDR2 SYGVNS, per germline. Time point described: persistent/refractory GD, antithyroid drugs over 5 years with positive TRAb. The authors made the TCR library using RNA they extracted from PBMCs. This sequence joins TRBV25-1 and TRBJ2-2; D unclear. This TCR was recovered from a female donor with Graves disease. The specimen was peripheral blood mononuclear cells (PBMCs), collected when the disease was refractory, from a patient treated with antithyroid drugs. The CDR3 loop is CASSEYRLTGELFF. In DNA form, the CDR3 reads TGTGCCAGCAGTGAATATAGACTTACCGGGGAGCTGTTTTTT.